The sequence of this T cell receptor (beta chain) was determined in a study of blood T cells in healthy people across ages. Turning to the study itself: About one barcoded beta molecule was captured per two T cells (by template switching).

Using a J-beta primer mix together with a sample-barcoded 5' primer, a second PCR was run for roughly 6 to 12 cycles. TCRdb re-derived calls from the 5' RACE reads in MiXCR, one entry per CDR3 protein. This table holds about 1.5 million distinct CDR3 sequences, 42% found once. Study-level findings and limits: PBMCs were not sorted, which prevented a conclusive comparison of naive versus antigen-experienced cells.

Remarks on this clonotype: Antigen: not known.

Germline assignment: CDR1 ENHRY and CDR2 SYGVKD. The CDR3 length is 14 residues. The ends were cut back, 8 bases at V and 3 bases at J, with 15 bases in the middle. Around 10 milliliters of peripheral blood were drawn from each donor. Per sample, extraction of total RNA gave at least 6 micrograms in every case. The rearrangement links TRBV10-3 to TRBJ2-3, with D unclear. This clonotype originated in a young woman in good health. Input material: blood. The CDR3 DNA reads TGTGCCATCTCGGTCGCAACCGGGACAGATACGCAGTATTTT. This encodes CAISVATGTDTQYF.